These 5 T cell receptor beta chains came from one sample sequenced in a study of beta chain features in type 1 diabetes. Study results and caveats: Researchers report that Type 1 diabetes patients had moderately but significantly shorter TCRB CDR3s across all four CD4+ subsets.

TCRB transcripts that were expressed got sequenced, as all of the isolated RNA had been reverse transcribed. Data came from immunoSEQ multiplex PCR; TCRdb stores just in-frame clones and leaves some out. The data contain some 360,000 clones, around 10% of them singletons. Their antigens are not known. The sequenced sample consisted of central memory CD4+ T cells from blood. These receptors originate from a young man with type 1 diabetes.

This clone has more than one count but fewer than ten. The rearrangement links TRBV5-4 to TRBJ2-1; 12 bases align to TRBD2. Germline assignment: CDR1 SGHNT and CDR2 YYREEE (reference sequence). V shed 0 bases and J 5 bases; nucleotides not matched to a gene: 9. CDR3 length equals 18 residues. The CDR3 sequence is CASSLGDWTSGKNNEQFF. DNA of the CDR3: TGTGCCAGCAGCTTGGGGGATTGGACTAGCGGGAAGAACAATGAGCAGTTCTTC.

The chain recombines TRBV11-1 with TRBJ1-1; tentative D call: TRBD1 (5 bases). The CDR3 is made up of 14 amino acids. The ends were cut back, 2 bases at V and 4 bases at J, with 11 bases in the middle. From germline, CDR1 is SGHAT and CDR2 FQDESV (reference sequence). The CDR3 spells CASSLSGGTTEAFF. Written as DNA, the CDR3 is TGTGCCAGCAGCTTAAGCGGGGGTACCACTGAAGCTTTCTTT.

This chain uses TRBV19 with TRBJ2-2; D remains unclear. This CDR3 spans 16 amino acids. Germline V gives CDR1 LNHDA, CDR2 SQIVND (reference sequence). V lost 3 bases to trimming and J lost 1 base, with 12 bases between them. CDR3 residues: CASSMSPYGNTGELFF. CDR3 coding DNA: TGTGCCAGTAGTATGTCCCCATACGGGAACACCGGGGAGCTGTTTTTT.

The chain is built from TRBV9 and TRBJ2-1, with 7 bases identical to TRBD1. This CDR3 region has 14 residues. The trim removed 4 bases at V and 8 bases at J, leaving 9 bases unmatched. The germline gives CDR1 SGDLS, CDR2 YYNGEE. The CDR3: CASSFRTGWDEQFF. In nucleotides, the CDR3 is TGTGCCAGCAGCTTTCGGACAGGCTGGGATGAGCAGTTCTTC. The whole variable domain, filled in from reference TRBV9 and TRBJ2-1, reads DSGVTQTPKHLITATGQRVTLRCSPRSGDLSVYWYQQSLDQGLQFLIQYYNGEERAKGNILERFSAQQFPDLHSELNLSSLELGDSALYFCASSFRTGWDEQFFGPGTRLTVL.

This clone was counted between two and nine times. Within the sample, other DNA sequences also encode this same CDR3. V is TRBV10-3 and J is TRBJ2-7, with TRBD2 matching 9 bases. Per germline, CDR1 ENHRY and CDR2 SYGVKD. The length of the CDR3 is 14 residues. The V and J ends lost 8 bases and 2 bases, in that order; junction bases with no gene match: 7. As DNA, the CDR3 is TGTGCCATCTCCTGGACTAGCGTAACCTACGAGCAGTACTTC. Its protein product is CAISWTSVTYEQYF.